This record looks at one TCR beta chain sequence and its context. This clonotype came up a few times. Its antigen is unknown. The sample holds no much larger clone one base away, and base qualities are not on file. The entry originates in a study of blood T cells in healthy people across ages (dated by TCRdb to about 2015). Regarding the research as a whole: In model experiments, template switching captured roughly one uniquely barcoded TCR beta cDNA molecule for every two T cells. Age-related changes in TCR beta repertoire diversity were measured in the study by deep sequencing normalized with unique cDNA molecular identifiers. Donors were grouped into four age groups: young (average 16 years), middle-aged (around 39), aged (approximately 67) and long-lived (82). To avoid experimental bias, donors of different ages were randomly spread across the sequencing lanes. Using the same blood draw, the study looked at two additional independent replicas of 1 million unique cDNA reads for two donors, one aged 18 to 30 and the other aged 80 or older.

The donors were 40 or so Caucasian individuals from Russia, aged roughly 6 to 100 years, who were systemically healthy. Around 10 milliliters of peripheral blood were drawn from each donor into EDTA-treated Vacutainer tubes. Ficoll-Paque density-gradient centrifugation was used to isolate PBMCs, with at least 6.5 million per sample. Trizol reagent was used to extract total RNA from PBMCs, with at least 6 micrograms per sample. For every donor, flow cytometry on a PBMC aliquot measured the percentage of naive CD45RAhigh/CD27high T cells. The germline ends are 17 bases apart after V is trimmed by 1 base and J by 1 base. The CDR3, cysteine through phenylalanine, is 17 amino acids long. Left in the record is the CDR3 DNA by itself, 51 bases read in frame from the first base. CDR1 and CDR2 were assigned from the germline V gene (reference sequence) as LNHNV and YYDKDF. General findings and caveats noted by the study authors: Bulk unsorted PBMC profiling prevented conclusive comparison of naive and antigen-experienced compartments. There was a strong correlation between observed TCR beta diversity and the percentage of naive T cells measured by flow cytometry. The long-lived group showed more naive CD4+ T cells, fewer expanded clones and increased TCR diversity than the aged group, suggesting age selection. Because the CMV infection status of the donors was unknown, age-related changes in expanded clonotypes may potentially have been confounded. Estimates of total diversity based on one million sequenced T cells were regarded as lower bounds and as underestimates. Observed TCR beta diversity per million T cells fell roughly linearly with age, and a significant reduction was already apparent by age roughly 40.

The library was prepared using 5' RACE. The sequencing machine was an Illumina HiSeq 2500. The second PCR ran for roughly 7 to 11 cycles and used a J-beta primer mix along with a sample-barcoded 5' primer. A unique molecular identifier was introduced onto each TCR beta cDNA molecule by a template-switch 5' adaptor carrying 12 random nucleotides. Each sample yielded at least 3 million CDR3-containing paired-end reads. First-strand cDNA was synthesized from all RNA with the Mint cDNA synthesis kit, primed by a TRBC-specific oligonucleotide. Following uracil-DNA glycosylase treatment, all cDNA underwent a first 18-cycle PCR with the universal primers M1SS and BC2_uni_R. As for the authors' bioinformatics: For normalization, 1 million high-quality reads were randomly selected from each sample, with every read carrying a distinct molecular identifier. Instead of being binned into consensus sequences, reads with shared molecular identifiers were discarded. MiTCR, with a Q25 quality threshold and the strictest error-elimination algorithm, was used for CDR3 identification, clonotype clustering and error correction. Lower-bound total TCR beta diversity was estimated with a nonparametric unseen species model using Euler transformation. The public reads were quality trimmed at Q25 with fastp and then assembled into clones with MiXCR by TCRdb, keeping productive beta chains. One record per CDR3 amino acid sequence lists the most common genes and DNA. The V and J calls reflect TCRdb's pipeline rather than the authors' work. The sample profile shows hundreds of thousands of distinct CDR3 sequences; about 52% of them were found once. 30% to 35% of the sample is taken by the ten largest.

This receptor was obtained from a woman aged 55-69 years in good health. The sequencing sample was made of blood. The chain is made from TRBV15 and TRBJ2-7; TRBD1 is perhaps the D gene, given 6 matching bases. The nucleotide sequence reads TGTGCCACCAGCAGAGGAGCCGGACAGTTGTTTTCCTACGAGCAGTACTTC. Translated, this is CATSRGAGQLFSYEQYF.